This T cell receptor beta chain was identified in a study of blood T cell repertoires in COVID-19. Study-level information: COVID-19 samples from acute and convalescent phases originated in the United States, Italy and Spain. The cDNA or gDNA used as material had been derived from T cells, B-cell-depleted T cells, or PBMCs.

This clone was counted between two and nine times. In the original analysis: Reference gene primer amplification yielded estimated nucleated cell counts. Sequencing used immunoSEQ multiplex PCR; TCRdb keeps in-frame clones, though not all of them. V and J calls and clone size are those listed in that table; D and trimming were worked out from the DNA. The repertoire includes around 250,000 clones, around 90% of them detected once, and approximately 0.7% sits in the top ten. The CDR3 length is 13 residues. Germline CDR1 SGDLS, CDR2 YYNGEE. Germline trimming cut 2 bases from V and 5 bases from J; bases unmatched to any gene: 1.

Input material: peripheral blood. The J gene is TRBJ2-7, the V gene TRBV9; 10 bases are shared with TRBD2. This TCR was sampled from a human donor in a cohort sampled during active COVID-19. In DNA form, the CDR3 reads TGTGCCAGCAGCGTCCTAGCGGGAGACGAGCAGTACTTC. Translating it yields CASSVLAGDEQYF.